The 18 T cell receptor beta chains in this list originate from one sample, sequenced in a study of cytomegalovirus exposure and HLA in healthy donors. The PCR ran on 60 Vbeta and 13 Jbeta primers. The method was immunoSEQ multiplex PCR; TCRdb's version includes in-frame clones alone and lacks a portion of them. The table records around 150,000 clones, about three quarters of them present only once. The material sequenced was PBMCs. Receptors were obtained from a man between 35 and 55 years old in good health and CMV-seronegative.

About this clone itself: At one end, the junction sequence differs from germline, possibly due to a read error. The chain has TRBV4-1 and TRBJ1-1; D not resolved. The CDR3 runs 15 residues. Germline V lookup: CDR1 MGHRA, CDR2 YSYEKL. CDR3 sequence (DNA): TGCGCCAGCAGCCAAGATCTCCGGGTGAACGCTGAAGCTTTCTTT. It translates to CASSQDLRVNAEAFF.

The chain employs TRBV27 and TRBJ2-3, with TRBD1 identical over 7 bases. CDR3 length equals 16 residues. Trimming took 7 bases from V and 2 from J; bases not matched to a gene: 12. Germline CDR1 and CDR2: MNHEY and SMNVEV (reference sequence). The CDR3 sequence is CASNFFGDRPTDTQYF. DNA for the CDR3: TGTGCCAGCAATTTTTTCGGGGACAGACCCACAGATACGCAGTATTTT.

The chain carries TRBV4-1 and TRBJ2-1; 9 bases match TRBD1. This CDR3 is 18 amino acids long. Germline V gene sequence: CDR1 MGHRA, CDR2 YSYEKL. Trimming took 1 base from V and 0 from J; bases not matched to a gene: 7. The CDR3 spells CASSQAGQGSGSYNEQFF. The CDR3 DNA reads TGCGCCAGCAGCCAAGCCGGACAGGGGTCAGGCTCCTACAATGAGCAGTTCTTC.

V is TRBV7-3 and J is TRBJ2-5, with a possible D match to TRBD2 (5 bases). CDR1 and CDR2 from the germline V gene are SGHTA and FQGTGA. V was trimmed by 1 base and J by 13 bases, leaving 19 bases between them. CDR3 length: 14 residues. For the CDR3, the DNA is TGTGCCAGCAGCTTAAAAGCGGTTCCCCTCAGAAGGTACTTC. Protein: CASSLKAVPLRRYF. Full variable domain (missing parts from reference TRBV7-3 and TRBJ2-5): GAGVSQTPSNKVTEKGKYVELRCDPISGHTALYWYRQSLGQGPEFLIYFQGTGAADDSGLPNDRFFAVRPEGSVSTLKIQRTERGDSAVYLCASSLKAVPLRRYFGPGTRLLVL.

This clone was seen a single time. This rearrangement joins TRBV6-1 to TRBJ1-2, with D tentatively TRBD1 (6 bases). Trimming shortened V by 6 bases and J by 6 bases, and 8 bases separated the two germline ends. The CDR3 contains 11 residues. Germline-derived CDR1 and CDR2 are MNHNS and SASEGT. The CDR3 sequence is CASRGDNGYTF. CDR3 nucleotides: TGTGCCAGCAGGGGGGACAATGGCTACACCTTC.

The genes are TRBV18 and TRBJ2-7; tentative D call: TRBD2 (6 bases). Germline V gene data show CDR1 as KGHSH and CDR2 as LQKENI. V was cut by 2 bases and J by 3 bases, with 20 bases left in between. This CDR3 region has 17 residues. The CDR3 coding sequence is TGTGCCAGCTCACCAGCGACTAGTCGCCGCGTTGGCTACGAGCAGTACTTC. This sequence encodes CASSPATSRRVGYEQYF.

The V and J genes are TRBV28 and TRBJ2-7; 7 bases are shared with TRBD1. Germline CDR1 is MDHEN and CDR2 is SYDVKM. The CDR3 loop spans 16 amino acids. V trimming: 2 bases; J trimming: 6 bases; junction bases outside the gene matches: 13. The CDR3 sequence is CASSLRGSAGGLEQYF. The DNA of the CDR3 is TGTGCCAGCAGTTTAAGGGGATCGGCAGGGGGTCTCGAGCAGTACTTC.

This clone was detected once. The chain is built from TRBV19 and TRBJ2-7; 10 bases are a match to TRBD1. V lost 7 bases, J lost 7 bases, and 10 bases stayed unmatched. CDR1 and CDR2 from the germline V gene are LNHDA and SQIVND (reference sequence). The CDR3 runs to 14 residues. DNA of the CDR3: TGTGCCAGTACCACGACAGGGGGCCCTACGGAGCAGTACTTC. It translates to CASTTTGGPTEQYF.

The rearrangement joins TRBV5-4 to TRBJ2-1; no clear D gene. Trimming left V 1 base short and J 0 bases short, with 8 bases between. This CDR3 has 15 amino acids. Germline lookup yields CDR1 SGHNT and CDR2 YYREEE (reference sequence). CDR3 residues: CASSLRASSYNEQFF. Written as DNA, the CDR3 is TGTGCCAGCAGCTTGAGAGCGAGCTCCTACAATGAGCAGTTCTTC.

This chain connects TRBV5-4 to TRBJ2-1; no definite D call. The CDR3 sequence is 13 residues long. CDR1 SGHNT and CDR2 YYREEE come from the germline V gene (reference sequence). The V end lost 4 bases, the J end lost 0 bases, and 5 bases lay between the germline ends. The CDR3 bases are TGTGCCAGCAGCCCGAGCTCCTACAATGAGCAGTTCTTC. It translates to CASSPSSYNEQFF.

CDR3 residues: CASSALTSGGASYNEQFF. The CDR3 DNA is TGTGCCAGCAGCGCCCTGACTAGCGGGGGAGCCTCCTACAATGAGCAGTTCTTC. The J gene is TRBJ2-1, the V gene TRBV7-9; 12 bases agree with TRBD2. After removal of 5 bases from V and 0 bases from J, the junction contained 8 bases not matched to a gene. The CDR3 is made up of 18 amino acids. The germline V gene encodes CDR1 SEHNR and CDR2 FQNEAQ (reference sequence).

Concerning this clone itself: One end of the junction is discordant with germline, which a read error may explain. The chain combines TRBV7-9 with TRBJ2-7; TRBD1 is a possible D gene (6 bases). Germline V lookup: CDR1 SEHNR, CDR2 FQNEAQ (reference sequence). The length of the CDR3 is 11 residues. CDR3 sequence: CSSSQGGEQYF. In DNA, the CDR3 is TGTTCCAGCAGCCAAGGGGGCGAGCAGTACTTC.

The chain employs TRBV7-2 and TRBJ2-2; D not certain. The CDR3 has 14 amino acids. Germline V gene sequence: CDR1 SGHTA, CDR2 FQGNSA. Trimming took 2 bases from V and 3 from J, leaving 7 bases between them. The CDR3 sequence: CASSLWAHTGELFF. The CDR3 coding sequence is TGTGCCAGCAGCTTATGGGCCCACACCGGGGAGCTGTTTTTT.

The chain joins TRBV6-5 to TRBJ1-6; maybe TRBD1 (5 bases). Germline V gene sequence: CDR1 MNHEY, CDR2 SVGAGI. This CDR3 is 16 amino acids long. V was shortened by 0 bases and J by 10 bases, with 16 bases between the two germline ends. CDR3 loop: CASSYSFGGTRSPLHF. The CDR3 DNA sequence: TGTGCCAGCAGTTACTCGTTTGGGGGGACTAGGTCACCCCTCCACTTT.

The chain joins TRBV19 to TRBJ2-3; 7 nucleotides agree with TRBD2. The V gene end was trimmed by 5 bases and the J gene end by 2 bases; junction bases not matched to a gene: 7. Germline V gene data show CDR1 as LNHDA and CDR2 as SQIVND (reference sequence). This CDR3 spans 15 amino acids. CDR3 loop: CASSRLAVHTDTQYF. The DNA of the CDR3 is TGTGCCAGTAGTCGGCTAGCGGTCCACACAGATACGCAGTATTTT.

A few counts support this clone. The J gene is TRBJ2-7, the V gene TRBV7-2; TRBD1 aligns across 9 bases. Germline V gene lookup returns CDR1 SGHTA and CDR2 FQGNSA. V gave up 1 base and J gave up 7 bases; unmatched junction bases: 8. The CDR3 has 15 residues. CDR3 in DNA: TGTGCCAGCAGCTTAGTAGCACAGGGGGCAGGGGAGCAGTACTTC. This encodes CASSLVAQGAGEQYF.

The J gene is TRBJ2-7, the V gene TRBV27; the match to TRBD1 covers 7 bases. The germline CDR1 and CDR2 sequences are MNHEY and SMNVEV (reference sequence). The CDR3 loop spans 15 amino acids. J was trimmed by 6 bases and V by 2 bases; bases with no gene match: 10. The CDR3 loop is CASSLGVQGRSEQYF. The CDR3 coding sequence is TGTGCCAGCAGTTTAGGGGTACAGGGGCGGTCCGAGCAGTACTTC.

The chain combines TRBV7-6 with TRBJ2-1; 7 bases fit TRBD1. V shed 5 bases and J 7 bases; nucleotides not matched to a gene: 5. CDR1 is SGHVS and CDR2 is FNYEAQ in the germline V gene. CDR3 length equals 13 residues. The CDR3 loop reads CASSAQQGNEQFF. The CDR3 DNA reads TGTGCCAGCAGCGCCCAACAGGGGAATGAGCAGTTCTTC.